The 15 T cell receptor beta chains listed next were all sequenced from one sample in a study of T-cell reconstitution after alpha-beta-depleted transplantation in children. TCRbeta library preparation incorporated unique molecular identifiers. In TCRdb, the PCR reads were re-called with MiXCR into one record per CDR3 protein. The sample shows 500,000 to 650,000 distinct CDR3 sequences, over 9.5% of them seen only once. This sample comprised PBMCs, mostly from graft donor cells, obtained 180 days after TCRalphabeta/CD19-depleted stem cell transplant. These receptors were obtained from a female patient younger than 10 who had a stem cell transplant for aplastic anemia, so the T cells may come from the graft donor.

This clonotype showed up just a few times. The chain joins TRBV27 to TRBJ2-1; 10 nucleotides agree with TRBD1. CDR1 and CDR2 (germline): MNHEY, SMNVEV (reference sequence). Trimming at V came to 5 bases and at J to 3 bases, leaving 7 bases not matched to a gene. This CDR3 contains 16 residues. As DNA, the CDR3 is TGTGCCAGCAGTCCATTGGGGACAGGGGTCTACAATGAGCAGTTCTTC. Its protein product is CASSPLGTGVYNEQFF.

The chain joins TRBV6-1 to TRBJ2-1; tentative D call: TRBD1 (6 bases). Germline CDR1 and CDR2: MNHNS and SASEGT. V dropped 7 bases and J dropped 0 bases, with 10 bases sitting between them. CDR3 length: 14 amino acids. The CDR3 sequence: CASKGQSSYNEQFF. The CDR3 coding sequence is TGTGCCAGCAAAGGACAGAGCTCCTACAATGAGCAGTTCTTC.

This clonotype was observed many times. CDR3 amino acids: CASSQGGGTGRTGELFF. In DNA, the CDR3 is TGTGCCAGCAGCCAAGGGGGCGGGACAGGACGGACCGGGGAGCTGTTTTTT. This chain connects TRBV4-2 to TRBJ2-2, with 8 positions matching TRBD1. The ends lost 1 base at V and 5 bases at J; junction bases unmatched: 9. Germline V lookup: CDR1 LGHNA, CDR2 YNFKEQ. The CDR3 extends over 17 amino acids.

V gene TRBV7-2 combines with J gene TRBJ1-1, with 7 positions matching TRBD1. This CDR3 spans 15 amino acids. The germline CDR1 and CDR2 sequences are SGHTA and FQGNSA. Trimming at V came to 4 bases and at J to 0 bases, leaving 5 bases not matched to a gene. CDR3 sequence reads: CASSSRGQMNTEAFF. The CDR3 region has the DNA TGTGCCAGCAGCTCAAGGGGACAGATGAACACTGAAGCTTTCTTT.

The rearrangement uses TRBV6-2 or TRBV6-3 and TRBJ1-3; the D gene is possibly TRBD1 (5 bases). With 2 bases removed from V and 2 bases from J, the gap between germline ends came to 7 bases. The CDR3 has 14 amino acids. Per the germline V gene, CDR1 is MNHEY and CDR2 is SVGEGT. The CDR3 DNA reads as TGTGCCAGCAGTTACCCGGACACTGGAAACACCATATATTTT. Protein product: CASSYPDTGNTIYF.

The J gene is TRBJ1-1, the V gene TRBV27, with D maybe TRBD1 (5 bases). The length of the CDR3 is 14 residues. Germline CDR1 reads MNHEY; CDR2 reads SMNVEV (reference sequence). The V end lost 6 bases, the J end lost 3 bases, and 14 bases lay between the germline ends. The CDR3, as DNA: TGTGCCAGCAGAGACCCGGACAAATACACTGAAGCTTTCTTT. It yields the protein CASRDPDKYTEAFF.

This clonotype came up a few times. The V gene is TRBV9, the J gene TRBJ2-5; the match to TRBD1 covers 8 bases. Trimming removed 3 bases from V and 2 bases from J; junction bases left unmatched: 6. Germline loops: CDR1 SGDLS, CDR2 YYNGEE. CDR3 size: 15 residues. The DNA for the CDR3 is TGTGCCAGCAGCGGGACCCGGGACAGGCAAGAGACCCAGTACTTC. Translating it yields CASSGTRDRQETQYF.

CDR3 nucleotides: TGCAGTGCTGCCCGGCCAAATCAGCCCCAGCATTTT. Amino acids: CSAARPNQPQHF. The rearrangement joins TRBV20-1 to TRBJ1-5; D not certain. Between the trimmed V and J ends, which lost 5 bases and 4 bases, there was a span of 9 bases. Germline lookup yields CDR1 DFQATT and CDR2 SNEGSKA (reference sequence). The CDR3 covers 12 residues.

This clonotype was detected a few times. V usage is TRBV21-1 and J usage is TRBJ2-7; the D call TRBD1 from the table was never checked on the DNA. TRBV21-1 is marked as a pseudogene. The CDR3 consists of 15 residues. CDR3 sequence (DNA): TGTGCCAGCAGCACCCCGAGACAGGGGGCCCACGAGCAGTACTTC. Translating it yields CASSTPRQGAHEQYF.

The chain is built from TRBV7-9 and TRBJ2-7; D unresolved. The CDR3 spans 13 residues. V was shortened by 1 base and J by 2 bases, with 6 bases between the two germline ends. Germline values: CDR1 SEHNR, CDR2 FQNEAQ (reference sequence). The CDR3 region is CASSLDKPYEQYV. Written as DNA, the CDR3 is TGTGCCAGCAGCTTAGACAAGCCCTACGAGCAGTACGTC.

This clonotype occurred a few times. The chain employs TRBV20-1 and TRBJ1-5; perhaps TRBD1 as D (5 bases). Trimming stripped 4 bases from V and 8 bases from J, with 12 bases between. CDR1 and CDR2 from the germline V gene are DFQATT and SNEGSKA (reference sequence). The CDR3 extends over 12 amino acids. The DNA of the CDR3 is TGCAGTGCTATAGACAGACGGGAGCCCCAGCATTTT. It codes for CSAIDRREPQHF.

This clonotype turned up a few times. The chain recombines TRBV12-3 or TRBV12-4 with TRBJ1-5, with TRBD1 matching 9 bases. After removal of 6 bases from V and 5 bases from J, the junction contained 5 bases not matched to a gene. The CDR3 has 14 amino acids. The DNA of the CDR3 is TGTGCCAGCAGCTGGACAGGGGACGATCAGCCCCAGCATTTT. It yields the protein CASSWTGDDQPQHF.

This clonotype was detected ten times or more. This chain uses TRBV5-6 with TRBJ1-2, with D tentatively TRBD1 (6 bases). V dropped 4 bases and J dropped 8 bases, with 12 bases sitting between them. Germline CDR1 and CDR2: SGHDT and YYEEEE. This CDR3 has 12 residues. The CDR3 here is CASSLYRDGYTF. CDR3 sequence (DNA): TGTGCCAGCAGCCTCTACAGGGACGGCTACACCTTC.

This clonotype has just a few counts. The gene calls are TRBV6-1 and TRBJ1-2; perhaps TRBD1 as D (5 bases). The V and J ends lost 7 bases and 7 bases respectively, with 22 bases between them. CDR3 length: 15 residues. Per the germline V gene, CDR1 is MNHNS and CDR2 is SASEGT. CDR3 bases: TGTGCCAGCATCGAGGCCCTGGGAGTCGGGGCTGGCTACACCTTC. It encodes CASIEALGVGAGYTF.

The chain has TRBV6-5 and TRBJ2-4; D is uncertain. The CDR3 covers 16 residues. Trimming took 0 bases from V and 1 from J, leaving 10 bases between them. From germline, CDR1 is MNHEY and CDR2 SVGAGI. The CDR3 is CASSYSISIAKNIQYF. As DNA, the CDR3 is TGTGCCAGCAGTTACTCGATTAGCATTGCCAAAAACATTCAGTACTTC.